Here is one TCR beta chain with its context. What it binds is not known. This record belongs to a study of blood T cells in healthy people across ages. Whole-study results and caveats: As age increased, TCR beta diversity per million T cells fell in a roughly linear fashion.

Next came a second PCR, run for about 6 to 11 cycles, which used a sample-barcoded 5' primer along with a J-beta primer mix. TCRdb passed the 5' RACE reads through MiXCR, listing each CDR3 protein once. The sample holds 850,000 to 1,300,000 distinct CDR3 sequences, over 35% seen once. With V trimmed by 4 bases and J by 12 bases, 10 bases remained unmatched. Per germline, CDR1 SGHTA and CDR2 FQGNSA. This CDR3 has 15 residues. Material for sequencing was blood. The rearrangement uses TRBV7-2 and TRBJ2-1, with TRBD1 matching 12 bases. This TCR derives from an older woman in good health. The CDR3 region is CASSSGTGGKCAQFF. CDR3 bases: TGTGCCAGCAGCTCCGGGACAGGGGGCAAATGTGCGCAGTTCTTC.